This TCR beta chain was retrieved from a study of beta chain features in type 1 diabetes. A single heparinised blood sample, averaging approximately 110 mL, was obtained per donor. V gave up 4 bases and J gave up 7 bases, with 16 bases separating them. Germline values: CDR1 SGHVS, CDR2 FQNEAQ. The CDR3 has 15 residues. Expressed TCRB transcripts were sequenced because the entire RNA isolate underwent reverse transcription. Naive, central memory and regulatory T cell samples came to a mean of roughly 3.9 million reads. The protocol was immunoSEQ multiplex PCR, while the TCRdb copy is restricted to in-frame clones and leaves out a portion. The sample includes a few hundred thousand clones, approximately 25% of them seen just once. Study results and caveats: Among all four CD4+ subsets, Type 1 diabetes patients had TCRB CDR3s that were moderately but significantly shorter.

Remarks on this clone: Its target is unknown.

The chain has TRBV7-8 and TRBJ1-4; tentatively, D is TRBD1 (5 bases). This clonotype originated in a woman in her twenties or thirties with type 1 diabetes. Input material: naive CD4+ T cells from blood. This CDR3 is CASSSAGRVREKLFF. DNA for the CDR3: TGTGCCAGCAGCTCAGCAGGGAGGGTGCGTGAAAAACTGTTTTTT.